This passage covers 25 T cell receptor beta chains from one sample sequenced in a study of T cells in localized non-small cell lung cancer. The protocol was immunoSEQ multiplex PCR, while the TCRdb copy is restricted to in-frame clones and leaves out a portion. The table includes nearly 25,000 clones, roughly 92% detected once. The specimen was peripheral blood, collected before any cancer treatment. The receptors derive from a woman aged 40 to 75 with stage I lung adenocarcinoma.

The count of this clone is one. The chain employs TRBV28 and TRBJ2-2; TRBD2 matches at 8 bases. The CDR3 is 15 residues long. Trimming took 9 bases from V and 4 from J; bases not matched to a gene: 10. Germline CDR1 MDHEN, CDR2 SYDVKM. CDR3 coding DNA: TGTGCCAGTAATAGCGGGAATCGGCGCACCGGGGAGCTGTTTTTT. Protein sequence: CASNSGNRRTGELFF.

This chain uses TRBV28 with TRBJ2-5, with D perhaps TRBD1 (5 bases). Trimming shortened V by 8 bases and J by 8 bases, and 15 bases separated the two germline ends. The CDR3 consists of 12 residues. Germline lookup yields CDR1 MDHEN and CDR2 SYDVKM. This chain's CDR3 is CASGPVQGTQYF. CDR3 nucleotides: TGTGCCAGCGGTCCAGTTCAGGGAACCCAGTACTTC.

In its sample, this clone was seen once. The DNA for the CDR3 is TGTGCCACGAGGCGAAGCGCCGGGGAGCTGTTTTTT. It encodes CATRRSAGELFF. The V and J genes are TRBV28 and TRBJ2-2, with D hard to call. V gave up 10 bases and J gave up 6 bases, with 12 bases separating them. From germline, CDR1 is MDHEN and CDR2 SYDVKM. This CDR3 is 12 amino acids long.

The chain is built from TRBV4-1 and TRBJ2-5; 14 bases line up with TRBD2. The germline gives CDR1 MGHRA, CDR2 YSYEKL. With 0 bases clipped from V and 5 bases from J, the junction kept 8 bases outside the gene matches. This CDR3 contains 18 residues. The CDR3 region is CASSQEGGLAGVRETQYF. The CDR3 coding sequence is TGCGCCAGCAGCCAAGAGGGGGGACTAGCGGGAGTGAGGGAGACCCAGTACTTC.

V is TRBV9 and J is TRBJ2-1; 8 bases are a match to TRBD2. The CDR3 has 15 residues. With V trimmed by 3 bases and J by 1 base, 3 bases remained unmatched. The V gene's germline CDR1 is SGDLS and CDR2 YYNGEE. The CDR3: CASSEAGGSYNEQFF. The CDR3 DNA sequence: TGTGCCAGCAGCGAGGCGGGAGGTTCCTACAATGAGCAGTTCTTC. The full variable domain, rest sourced from reference TRBV9 and TRBJ2-1, is DSGVTQTPKHLITATGQRVTLRCSPRSGDLSVYWYQQSLDQGLQFLIQYYNGEERAKGNILERFSAQQFPDLHSELNLSSLELGDSALYFCASSEAGGSYNEQFFGPGTRLTVL.

J is TRBJ2-2 and V is TRBV25-1; D might be TRBD1 (5 bases). Germline V gene sequence: CDR1 MGHDK, CDR2 SYGVNS. V shed 0 bases and J shed 3 bases, with 5 bases lying between them. The CDR3 consists of 14 residues. CDR3 nucleotide sequence: TGTGCCAGCAGTGAATACAGGGACACCGGGGAGCTGTTTTTT. Protein product: CASSEYRDTGELFF.

This sequence joins TRBV5-6 and TRBJ1-2, with 8 bases lining up with TRBD1. V lost 7 bases, J lost 4 bases, and 12 bases stayed unmatched. This CDR3 is 15 amino acids long. From germline, CDR1 is SGHDT and CDR2 YYEEEE. DNA of the CDR3: TGTGCCAGCGGAAGATTGACAGGGGAGGGCTATGGCTACACCTTC. This sequence encodes CASGRLTGEGYGYTF.

In its sample, this clone was seen once. The J gene is TRBJ1-4, the V gene TRBV28, with 9 bases aligning to TRBD1. Trimming cost V 8 bases and J 7 bases; bases outside gene matches: 8. The CDR3 extends over 14 amino acids. The germline CDR1 and CDR2 sequences are MDHEN and SYDVKM. This CDR3 is CASHKRGQGEKLFF. DNA for the CDR3: TGTGCCAGCCATAAAAGGGGACAGGGTGAAAAACTGTTTTTT.

J is TRBJ2-5 and V is TRBV2; 10 nucleotides agree with TRBD1. With V trimmed by 6 bases and J by 5 bases, 9 bases remained unmatched. Germline V gives CDR1 SNHLY, CDR2 FYNNEI. The CDR3 has 15 residues. The CDR3 nucleotides are TGTGCCAGCAGCGGAACGGACAGGGGGTATGAGACCCAGTACTTC. Translating gives CASSGTDRGYETQYF.

This rearrangement joins TRBV7-9 to TRBJ2-2, with D perhaps TRBD1 (5 bases). The CDR3 consists of 12 residues. The V gene's germline CDR1 is SEHNR and CDR2 FQNEAQ (reference sequence). V dropped 5 bases and J dropped 6 bases, with 7 bases sitting between them. CDR3 in DNA: TGTGCCAGCAGCAGGGGATCCGGGGAGCTGTTTTTT. This gives the protein CASSRGSGELFF.

This chain links TRBV11-2 with TRBJ2-7, with TRBD2 matching over 8 bases. CDR3 length equals 19 residues. Germline assignment: CDR1 SGHAT and CDR2 FQNNGV. J lost 0 bases, V lost 3 bases, and 16 bases had no gene match. CDR3 sequence: CASSFISVAGHSTSYEQYF. CDR3 in DNA: TGTGCCAGCAGCTTCATATCGGTAGCGGGACACTCTACCTCCTACGAGCAGTACTTC.

This rearrangement joins TRBV10-1 to TRBJ2-7, with TRBD1 as a possible D gene (5 bases). The germline V and J ends were trimmed by 5 bases and 4 bases, with 15 bases remaining between them. The length of the CDR3 is 14 residues. Germline lookup yields CDR1 WNHNN and CDR2 SYGVQD (reference sequence). CDR3: CASSPGKLGYEQYF. The CDR3 nucleotides are TGCGCCAGCAGTCCAGGGAAATTAGGATACGAGCAGTACTTC.

CDR3 nucleotide sequence: TGCGCCAGCAGCTCCCCGACTAGCGGGTACCCCACCCCCTCCTACGAGCAGTACTTC. Amino acid sequence: CASSSPTSGYPTPSYEQYF. The rearrangement joins TRBV5-1 to TRBJ2-7, with 10 bases matching TRBD2. The CDR3 spans 19 residues. Germline loops: CDR1 SGHRS, CDR2 YFSETQ. V dropped 3 bases and J dropped 0; count of bases not matched to a gene: 15.

The gene calls are TRBV19 and TRBJ2-2; TRBD2 aligns across 8 bases. Germline values: CDR1 LNHDA, CDR2 SQIVND (reference sequence). Trimming cost V 3 bases and J 4 bases; bases outside gene matches: 10. CDR3 length: 17 amino acids. CDR3 bases: TGTGCCAGTAGTATGCCTCAAGCGGGAGCGTTCACCGGGGAGCTGTTTTTT. Translation gives CASSMPQAGAFTGELFF.

The genes are TRBV27 and TRBJ2-5; 8 bases map to TRBD2. The CDR3 spans 15 residues. V was clipped by 9 bases and J by 4 bases; unmatched bases: 13. Germline CDR1 is MNHEY and CDR2 is SMNVEV (reference sequence). CDR3 protein: CASGIGGGRGETQYF. The CDR3 DNA is TGTGCCAGTGGGATAGGCGGGGGGAGAGGAGAGACCCAGTACTTC.

The CDR3 protein is CASSFQAGGIGGTQYF. In DNA form, the CDR3 reads TGCGCCAGCAGCTTTCAAGCGGGAGGCATAGGCGGTACGCAGTATTTT. The chain employs TRBV5-1 and TRBJ2-3, with 9 bases that match TRBD2. The CDR3 has 16 residues. Unmatched junction bases numbered 12, after V lost 2 bases and J lost 8 bases. The germline CDR1 and CDR2 sequences are SGHRS and YFSETQ.

This chain joins TRBV19 and TRBJ2-7, with D possibly matching TRBD1 (6 bases). CDR1 LNHDA and CDR2 SQIVND come from the germline V gene (reference sequence). There are 14 residues in the CDR3. Trimming removed 6 bases from V and 0 bases from J, with 12 bases in between. The CDR3 loop is CASRPGQLSYEQYF. In DNA, the CDR3 is TGTGCCAGTAGGCCCGGACAGCTCTCCTACGAGCAGTACTTC.

The chain joins TRBV6-1 to TRBJ1-5; D gene unclear. Per germline, CDR1 MNHNS and CDR2 SASEGT. The CDR3 is 13 residues long. The V and J ends lost 0 bases and 5 bases respectively, with 5 bases between them. The CDR3 sequence is CASSEAYHQPQHF. CDR3 DNA sequence: TGTGCCAGCAGTGAAGCGTACCATCAGCCCCAGCATTTT.

This chain connects TRBV28 to TRBJ2-4, with no clear D. Trimming took off 2 bases at V and 5 bases at J, with 10 bases between the two ends. There are 14 residues in the CDR3. CDR1 is MDHEN, CDR2 SYDVKM, per germline. DNA for the CDR3: TGTGCCAGCAGTTTAGGGCAGGACCAAAACATTCAGTACTTC. Translation: CASSLGQDQNIQYF.

The chain couples TRBV19 to TRBJ2-5; 9 bases line up with TRBD2. Trimming removed 11 bases from V and 2 bases from J; junction bases left unmatched: 9. Germline V lookup: CDR1 LNHDA, CDR2 SQIVND (reference sequence). CDR3 length: 14 residues. The CDR3 region has the DNA TGTGCCTTAGCGGGAGTAGTAGGGCAAGAGACCCAGTACTTC. This encodes CALAGVVGQETQYF.

The chain combines TRBV2 with TRBJ2-3, with TRBD1 as a possible D gene (6 bases). V was clipped by 6 bases and J by 14 bases, with 18 bases between them. This CDR3 has 12 amino acids. From germline, CDR1 is SNHLY and CDR2 FYNNEI. The CDR3 nucleotides read TGTGCCAGCAGCGAGATACAGGGTCGACGGTATTTT. It translates to CASSEIQGRRYF.

The chain links TRBV5-1 to TRBJ1-2; the match to TRBD1 covers 7 bases. Germline values: CDR1 SGHRS, CDR2 YFSETQ. The CDR3 covers 13 residues. V was pared by 5 bases and J by 3 bases, with 4 bases of the junction left unmatched. The CDR3 coding sequence is TGCGCCAGCAGGGAGGGGACAGACTATGGCTACACCTTC. The encoded protein is CASREGTDYGYTF.

J is TRBJ1-4 and V is TRBV15; unclear D gene. The CDR3 extends over 14 amino acids. Germline CDR1 LNHNV, CDR2 YYDKDF (reference sequence). The germline V and J ends were trimmed by 0 bases and 4 bases, with 6 bases remaining between them. In nucleotides, the CDR3 is TGTGCCACCAGCAGAGATCGCTTTAATGAAAAACTGTTTTTT. Translation: CATSRDRFNEKLFF. Filled out from reference TRBV15 and TRBJ1-4, the complete variable domain reads DAMVIQNPRYQVTQFGKPVTLSCSQTLNHNVMYWYQQKSSQAPKLLFHYYDKDFNNEADTPDNFQSRRPNTSFCFLDIRSPGLGDTAMYLCATSRDRFNEKLFFGSGTQLSVL.

The genes are TRBV11-2 and TRBJ2-1; no firm D call. V was pared by 1 base and J by 9 bases, with 13 bases between. This CDR3 region has 14 residues. The germline V gene encodes CDR1 SGHAT and CDR2 FQNNGV. CDR3 bases: TGTGCCAGCAGCTTAGGCCTCGGTCCCCCTGAGCAGTTCTTC. It is translated as CASSLGLGPPEQFF.

The rearrangement uses TRBV12-1 and TRBJ2-5; the table's D gene call, TRBD1, was not cross checked with the DNA. TRBV12-1 is deemed a pseudogene. This CDR3 has 19 amino acids. CDR3 nucleotides: TGTGCCAGCAGCTCTACATACCGGACAGGGAGTTCTGAGAAAGAGACCCAGTACTTC. It specifies CASSSTYRTGSSEKETQYF.